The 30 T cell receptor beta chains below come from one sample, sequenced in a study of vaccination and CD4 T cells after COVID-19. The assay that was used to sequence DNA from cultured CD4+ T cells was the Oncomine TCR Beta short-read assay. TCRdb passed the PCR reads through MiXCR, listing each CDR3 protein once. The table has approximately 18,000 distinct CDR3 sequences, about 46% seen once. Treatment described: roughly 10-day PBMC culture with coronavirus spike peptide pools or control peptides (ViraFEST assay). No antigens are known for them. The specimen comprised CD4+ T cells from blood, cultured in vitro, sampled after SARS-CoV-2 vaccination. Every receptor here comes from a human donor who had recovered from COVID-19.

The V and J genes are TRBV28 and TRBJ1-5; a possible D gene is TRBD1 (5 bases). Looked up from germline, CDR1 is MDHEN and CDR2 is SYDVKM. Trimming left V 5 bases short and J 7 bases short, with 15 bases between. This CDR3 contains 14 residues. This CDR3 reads CASSRGGERQPQHF. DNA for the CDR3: TGTGCCAGCAGTCGGGGCGGGGAGAGGCAGCCCCAGCATTTT.

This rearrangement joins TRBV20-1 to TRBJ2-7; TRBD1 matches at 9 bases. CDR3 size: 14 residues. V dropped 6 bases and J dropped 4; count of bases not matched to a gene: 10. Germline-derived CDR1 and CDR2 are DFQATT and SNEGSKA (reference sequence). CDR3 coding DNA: TGCAGTGCGCGCCCGGGACAGGGACTTTACGAGCAGTACTTC. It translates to CSARPGQGLYEQYF.

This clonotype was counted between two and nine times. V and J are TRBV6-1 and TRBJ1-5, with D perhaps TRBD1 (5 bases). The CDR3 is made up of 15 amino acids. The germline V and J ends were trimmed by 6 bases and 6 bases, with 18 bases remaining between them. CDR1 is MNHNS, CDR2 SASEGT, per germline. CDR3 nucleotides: TGTGCCAGCAGACGCGGGAAGACAGAGGGTCAGCCCCAGCATTTT. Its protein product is CASRRGKTEGQPQHF.

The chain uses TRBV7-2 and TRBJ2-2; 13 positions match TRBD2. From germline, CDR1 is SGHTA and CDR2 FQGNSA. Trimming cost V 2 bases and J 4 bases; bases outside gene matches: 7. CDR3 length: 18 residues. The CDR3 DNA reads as TGTGCCAGCAGCTTATGGTCTACTAGCGGGAGGGCCACCGGGGAGCTGTTTTTT. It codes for CASSLWSTSGRATGELFF.

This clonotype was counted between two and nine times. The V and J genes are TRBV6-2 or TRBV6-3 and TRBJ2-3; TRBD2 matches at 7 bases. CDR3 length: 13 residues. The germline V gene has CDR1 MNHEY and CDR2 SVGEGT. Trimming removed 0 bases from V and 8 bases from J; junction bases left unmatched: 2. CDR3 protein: CASSYSTSSTQYF. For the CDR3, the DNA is TGTGCCAGCAGTTACTCGACTAGCAGTACGCAGTATTTT.

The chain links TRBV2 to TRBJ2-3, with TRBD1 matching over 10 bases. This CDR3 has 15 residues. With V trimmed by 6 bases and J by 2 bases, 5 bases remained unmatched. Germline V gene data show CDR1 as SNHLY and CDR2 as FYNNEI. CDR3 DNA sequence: TGTGCCAGCAGGGACAGGGGGTCATACACAGATACGCAGTATTTT. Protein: CASRDRGSYTDTQYF.

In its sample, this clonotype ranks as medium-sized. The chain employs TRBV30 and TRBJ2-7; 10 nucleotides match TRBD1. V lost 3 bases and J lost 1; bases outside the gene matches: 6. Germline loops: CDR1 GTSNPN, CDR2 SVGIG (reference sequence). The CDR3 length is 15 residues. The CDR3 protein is CAWRRGQGMSYEQYF. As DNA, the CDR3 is TGTGCCTGGAGACGGGGACAGGGGATGTCCTACGAGCAGTACTTC.

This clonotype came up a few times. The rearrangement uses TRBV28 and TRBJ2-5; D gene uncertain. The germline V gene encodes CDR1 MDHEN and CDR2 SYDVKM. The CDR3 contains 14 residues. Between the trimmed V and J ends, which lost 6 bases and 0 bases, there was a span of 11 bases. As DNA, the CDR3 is TGTGCCAGCAGAGGGCATCTGAACCAAGAGACCCAGTACTTC. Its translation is CASRGHLNQETQYF.

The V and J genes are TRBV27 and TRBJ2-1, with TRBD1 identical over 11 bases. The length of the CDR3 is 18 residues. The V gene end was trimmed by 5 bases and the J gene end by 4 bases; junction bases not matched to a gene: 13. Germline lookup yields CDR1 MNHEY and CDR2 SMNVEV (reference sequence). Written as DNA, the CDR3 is TGTGCCAGCAGTCAAATGGGCTTCCGGGACAGGGGGTACAATGAGCAGTTCTTC. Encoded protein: CASSQMGFRDRGYNEQFF.

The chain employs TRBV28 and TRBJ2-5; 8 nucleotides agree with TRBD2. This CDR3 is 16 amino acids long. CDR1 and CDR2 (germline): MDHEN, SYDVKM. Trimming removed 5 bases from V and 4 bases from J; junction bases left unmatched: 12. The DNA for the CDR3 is TGTGCCAGCAGTCCCTCGGGACTAGTGAATGGAGAGACCCAGTACTTC. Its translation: CASSPSGLVNGETQYF.

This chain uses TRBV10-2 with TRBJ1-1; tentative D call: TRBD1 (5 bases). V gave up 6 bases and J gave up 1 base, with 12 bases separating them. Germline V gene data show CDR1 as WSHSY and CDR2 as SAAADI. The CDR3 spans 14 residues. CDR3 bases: TGCGCCAGCAGGACGGGGACTGCGAACACTGAAGCTTTCTTT. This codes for CASRTGTANTEAFF.

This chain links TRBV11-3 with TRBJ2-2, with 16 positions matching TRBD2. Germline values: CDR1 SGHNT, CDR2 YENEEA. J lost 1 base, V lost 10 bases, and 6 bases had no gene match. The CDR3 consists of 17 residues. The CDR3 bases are TGTGCCACCGGGACTAGCGGGAGGGCCCAGAACACCGGGGAGCTGTTTTTT. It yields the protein CATGTSGRAQNTGELFF. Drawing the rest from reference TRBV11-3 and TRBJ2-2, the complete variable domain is EAGVVQSPRYKIIEKKQPVAFWCNPISGHNTLYWYLQNLGQGPELLIRYENEEAVDDSQLPKDRFSAERLKGVDSTLKIQPAELGDSAVYLCATGTSGRAQNTGELFFGEGSRLTVL.

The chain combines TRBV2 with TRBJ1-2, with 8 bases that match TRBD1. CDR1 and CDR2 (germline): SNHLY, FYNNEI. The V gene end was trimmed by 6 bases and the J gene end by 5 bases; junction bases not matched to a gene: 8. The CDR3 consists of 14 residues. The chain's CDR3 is CASRGQEGLYGYTF. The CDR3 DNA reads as TGTGCCAGCAGGGGACAGGAGGGACTTTATGGCTACACCTTC.

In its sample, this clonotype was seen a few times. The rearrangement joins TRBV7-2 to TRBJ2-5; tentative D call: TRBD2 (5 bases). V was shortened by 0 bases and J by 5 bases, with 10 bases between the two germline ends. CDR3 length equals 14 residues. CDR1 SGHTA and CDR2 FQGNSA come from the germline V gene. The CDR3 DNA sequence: TGTGCCAGCAGCTTAGCGCGGGTGGGGGAGACCCAGTACTTC. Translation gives CASSLARVGETQYF. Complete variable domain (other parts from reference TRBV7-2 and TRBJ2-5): GAGVSQSPSNKVTEKGKDVELRCDPISGHTALYWYRQSLGQGLEFLIYFQGNSAPDKSGLPSDRFSAERTGGSVSTLTIQRTQQEDSAVYLCASSLARVGETQYFGPGTRLLVL.

The chain's CDR3 is CASSYKGMNTGELFF. The CDR3 DNA sequence: TGTGCCAGCAGTTACAAAGGAATGAACACCGGGGAGCTGTTTTTT. The rearrangement uses TRBV6-2 or TRBV6-3 and TRBJ2-2; D not resolved. The CDR3 is made up of 15 amino acids. V was clipped by 2 bases and J by 1 base, with 8 bases between them. CDR1 MNHEY and CDR2 SVGEGT come from the germline V gene.

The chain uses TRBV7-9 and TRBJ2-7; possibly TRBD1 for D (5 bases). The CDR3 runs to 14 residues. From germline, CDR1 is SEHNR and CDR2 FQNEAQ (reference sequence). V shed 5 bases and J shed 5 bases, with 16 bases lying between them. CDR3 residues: CASSRSAGPHEQYF. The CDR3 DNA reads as TGTGCCAGCAGCCGAAGTGCAGGGCCCCACGAGCAGTACTTC.

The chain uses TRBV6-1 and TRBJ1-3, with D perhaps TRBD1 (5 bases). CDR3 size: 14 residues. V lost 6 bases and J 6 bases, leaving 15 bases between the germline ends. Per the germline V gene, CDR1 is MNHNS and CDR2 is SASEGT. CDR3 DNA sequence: TGTGCCAGCAGAGCGGGGGTTTGGGAAAACACCATATATTTT. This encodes CASRAGVWENTIYF.

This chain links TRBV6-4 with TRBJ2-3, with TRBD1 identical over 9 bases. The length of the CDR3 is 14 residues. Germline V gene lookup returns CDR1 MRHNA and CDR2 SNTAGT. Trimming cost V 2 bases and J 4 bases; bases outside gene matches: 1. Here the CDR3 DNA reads TGTGCCAGCAGTGACACAGGGGGCGCAGATACGCAGTATTTT. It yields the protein CASSDTGGADTQYF.

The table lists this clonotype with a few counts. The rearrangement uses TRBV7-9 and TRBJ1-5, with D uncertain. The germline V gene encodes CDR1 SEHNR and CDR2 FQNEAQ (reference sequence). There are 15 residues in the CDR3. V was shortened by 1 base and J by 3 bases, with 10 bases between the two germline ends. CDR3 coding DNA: TGTGCCAGCAGCTTAGGAAGTCAGATCAATCAGCCCCAGCATTTT. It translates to CASSLGSQINQPQHF.

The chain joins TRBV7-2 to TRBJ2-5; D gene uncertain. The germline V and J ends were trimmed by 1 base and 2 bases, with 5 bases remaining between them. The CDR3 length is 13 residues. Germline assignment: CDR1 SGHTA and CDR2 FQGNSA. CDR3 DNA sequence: TGTGCCAGCAGCTTAGTTCGGCAAGAGACCCAGTACTTC. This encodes CASSLVRQETQYF.

The CDR3 DNA follows: TGCAGTGCCAAGGGGACACGCATAAATGAAAAACTGTTTTTT. It encodes CSAKGTRINEKLFF. The rearrangement joins TRBV20-1 to TRBJ1-4, with D tentatively TRBD1 (6 bases). The V and J ends lost 6 bases and 5 bases respectively, with 16 bases between them. Germline V CDR1 and CDR2: DFQATT, SNEGSKA (reference sequence). The CDR3 runs 14 residues.

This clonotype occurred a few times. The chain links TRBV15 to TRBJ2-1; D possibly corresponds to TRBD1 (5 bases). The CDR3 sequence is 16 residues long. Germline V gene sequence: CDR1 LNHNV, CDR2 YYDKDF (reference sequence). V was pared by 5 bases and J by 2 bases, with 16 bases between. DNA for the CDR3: TGTGCCACCAGCCCCCAGGGAATGGCGACCTACAATGAGCAGTTCTTC. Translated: CATSPQGMATYNEQFF.

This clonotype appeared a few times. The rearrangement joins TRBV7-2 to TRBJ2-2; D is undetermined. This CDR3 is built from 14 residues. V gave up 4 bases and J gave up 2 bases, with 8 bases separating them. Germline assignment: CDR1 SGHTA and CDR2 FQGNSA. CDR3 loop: CASSSYKNTGELFF. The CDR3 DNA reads TGTGCCAGCAGCTCTTATAAAAACACCGGGGAGCTGTTTTTT.

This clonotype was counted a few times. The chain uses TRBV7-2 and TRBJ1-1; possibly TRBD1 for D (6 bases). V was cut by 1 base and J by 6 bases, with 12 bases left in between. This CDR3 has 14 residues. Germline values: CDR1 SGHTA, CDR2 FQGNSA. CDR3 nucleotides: TGTGCCAGCAGCTTAGACAGGGTAGGCGCTGAAGCTTTCTTT. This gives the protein CASSLDRVGAEAFF.

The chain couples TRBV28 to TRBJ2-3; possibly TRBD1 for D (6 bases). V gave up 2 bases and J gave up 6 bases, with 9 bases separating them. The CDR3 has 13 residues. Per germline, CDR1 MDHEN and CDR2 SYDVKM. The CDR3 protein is CASSLGGRDTQYF. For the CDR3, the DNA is TGTGCCAGCAGTTTAGGGGGCCGGGATACGCAGTATTTT.

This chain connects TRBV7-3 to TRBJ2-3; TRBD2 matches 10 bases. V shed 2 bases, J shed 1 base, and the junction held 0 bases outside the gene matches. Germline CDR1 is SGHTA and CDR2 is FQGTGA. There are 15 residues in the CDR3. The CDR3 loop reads CASSLGLAGTDTQYF. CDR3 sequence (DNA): TGTGCCAGCAGCTTAGGACTAGCGGGCACAGATACGCAGTATTTT.

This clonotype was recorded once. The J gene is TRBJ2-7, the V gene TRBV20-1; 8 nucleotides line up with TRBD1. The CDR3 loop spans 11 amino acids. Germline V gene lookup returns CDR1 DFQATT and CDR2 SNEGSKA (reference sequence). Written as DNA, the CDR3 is TGCAGCCCTGGACAGGGTGACGAGCAGTACTTC. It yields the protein CSPGQGDEQYF.

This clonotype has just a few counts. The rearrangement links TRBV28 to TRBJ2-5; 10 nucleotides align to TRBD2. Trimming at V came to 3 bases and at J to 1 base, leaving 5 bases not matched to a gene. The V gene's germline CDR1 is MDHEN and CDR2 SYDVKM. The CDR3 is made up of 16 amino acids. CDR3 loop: CASSLGLAGGQETQYF. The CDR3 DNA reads TGTGCCAGCAGTTTGGGGTTAGCGGGAGGCCAAGAGACCCAGTACTTC. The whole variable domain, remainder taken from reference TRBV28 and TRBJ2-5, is DVKVTQSSRYLVKRTGEKVFLECVQDMDHENMFWYRQDPGLGLRLIYFSYDVKMKEKGDIPEGYSVSREKKERFSLILESASTNQTSMYLCASSLGLAGGQETQYFGPGTRLLVL.

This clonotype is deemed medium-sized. The CDR3 spells CSANGVTSEAFF. CDR3 coding DNA: TGCAGTGCTAACGGGGTTACGAGTGAAGCTTTCTTT. The chain links TRBV20-1 to TRBJ1-1; D ambiguous. Germline-derived CDR1 and CDR2 are DFQATT and SNEGSKA (reference sequence). This CDR3 spans 12 amino acids. Deletions cut 4 bases from V and 7 bases from J, with 13 bases between.

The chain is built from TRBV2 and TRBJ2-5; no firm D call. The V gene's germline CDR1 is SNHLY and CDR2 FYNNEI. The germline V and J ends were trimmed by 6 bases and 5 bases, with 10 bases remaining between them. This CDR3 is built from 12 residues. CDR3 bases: TGTGCCAGCAGACCTTCTGGGGAGACCCAGTACTTC. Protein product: CASRPSGETQYF. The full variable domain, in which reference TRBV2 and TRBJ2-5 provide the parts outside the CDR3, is EPEVTQTPSHQVTQMGQEVILRCVPISNHLYFYWYRQILGQKVEFLVSFYNNEISEKSEIFDDQFSVERPDGSNFTLKIRSTKLEDSAMYFCASRPSGETQYFGPGTRLLVL.